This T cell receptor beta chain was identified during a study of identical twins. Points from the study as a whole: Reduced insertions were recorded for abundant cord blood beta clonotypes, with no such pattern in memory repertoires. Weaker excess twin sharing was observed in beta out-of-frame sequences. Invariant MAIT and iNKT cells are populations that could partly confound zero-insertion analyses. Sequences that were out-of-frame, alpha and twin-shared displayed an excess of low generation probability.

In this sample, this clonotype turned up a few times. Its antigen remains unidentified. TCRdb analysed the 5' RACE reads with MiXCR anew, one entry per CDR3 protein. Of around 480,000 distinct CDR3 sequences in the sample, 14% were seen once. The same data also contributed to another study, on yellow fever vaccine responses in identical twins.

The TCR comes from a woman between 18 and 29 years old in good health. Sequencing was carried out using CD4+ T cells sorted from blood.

CDR3 nucleotides: TGTGCCAGCAGCCCTACGGGGGACTCCAATGAGCAGTTCTTC. Protein product: CASSPTGDSNEQFF. The chain combines TRBV4-2 with TRBJ2-1; maybe TRBD2 (6 bases). V dropped 4 bases and J dropped 6 bases, with 13 bases sitting between them. In germline, CDR1 is LGHNA, CDR2 YNFKEQ. This CDR3 has 14 residues.